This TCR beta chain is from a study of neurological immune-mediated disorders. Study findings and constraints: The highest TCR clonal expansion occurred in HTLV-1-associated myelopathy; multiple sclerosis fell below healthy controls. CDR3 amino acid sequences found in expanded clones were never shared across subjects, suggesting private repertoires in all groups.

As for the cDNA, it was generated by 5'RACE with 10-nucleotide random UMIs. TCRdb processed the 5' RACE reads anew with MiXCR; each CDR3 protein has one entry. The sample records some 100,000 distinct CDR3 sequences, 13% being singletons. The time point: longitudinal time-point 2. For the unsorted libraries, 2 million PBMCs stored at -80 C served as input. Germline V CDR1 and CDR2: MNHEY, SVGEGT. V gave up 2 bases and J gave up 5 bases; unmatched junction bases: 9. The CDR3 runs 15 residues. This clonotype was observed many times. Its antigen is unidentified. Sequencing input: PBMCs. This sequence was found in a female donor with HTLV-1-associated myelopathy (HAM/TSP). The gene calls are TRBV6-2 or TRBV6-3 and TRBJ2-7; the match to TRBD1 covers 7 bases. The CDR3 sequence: CASSYEQGYGNEQYF. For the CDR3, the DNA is TGTGCCAGCAGTTACGAACAGGGGTATGGTAACGAGCAGTACTTC.